This entry lists 18 T cell receptor beta chains sequenced from one sample in a study of brain T cells in children with intractable seizures. The assay was immunoSEQ multiplex PCR, and TCRdb's table has in-frame clones only and misses some. This table has tens of thousands of clones, roughly 91% appearing once. This specimen consisted of peripheral blood, obtained at surgery. These receptors were collected from a boy under two years old with tuberous sclerosis and intractable seizures.

The rearrangement links TRBV28 to TRBJ2-7; TRBD1 matches at 7 bases. V was pared by 6 bases and J by 2 bases, with 7 bases of the junction left unmatched. The germline V gene encodes CDR1 MDHEN and CDR2 SYDVKM. There are 14 residues in the CDR3. The CDR3 region is CASRPGQRTYEQYF. The CDR3 DNA follows: TGTGCCAGCAGGCCGGGACAGCGAACCTACGAGCAGTACTTC.

The chain is built from TRBV12-3 or TRBV12-4 and TRBJ1-1, with 9 positions matching TRBD1. V shed 0 bases and J 11 bases; nucleotides not matched to a gene: 4. The CDR3 extends over 13 amino acids. CDR3 in DNA: TGTGCCAGCAGTTTAGCGTGGGGACAGGGCGCTTTCTTT. This codes for CASSLAWGQGAFF.

V usage is TRBV7-8 and J usage is TRBJ1-1; 10 bases align to TRBD1. This CDR3 has 14 residues. V dropped 1 base and J dropped 7; count of bases not matched to a gene: 3. Germline CDR1 reads SGHVS; CDR2 reads FQNEAQ. DNA for the CDR3: TGTGCCAGCAGCTTAGGGACAGGGGGGATTGAAGCTTTCTTT. Translating it yields CASSLGTGGIEAFF.

The V call is TRBV5-6, the J call TRBJ2-7; D might be TRBD1 (6 bases). The CDR3 has 14 amino acids. Trimming left V 2 bases short and J 5 bases short, with 14 bases between. In germline, CDR1 is SGHDT, CDR2 YYEEEE. DNA of the CDR3: TGTGCCAGCAGCTTCGGGACACTAAACAACGAGCAGTACTTC. This encodes CASSFGTLNNEQYF.

This rearrangement joins TRBV5-1 to TRBJ2-2; possibly TRBD1 for D (6 bases). In germline, CDR1 is SGHRS, CDR2 YFSETQ. V lost 4 bases and J lost 5, with 12 bases in between. This CDR3 has 14 amino acids. The chain's CDR3 is CASSIYRETGELFF. CDR3 nucleotides: TGCGCCAGCAGCATCTACAGGGAGACCGGGGAGCTGTTTTTT.

The rearrangement uses TRBV6-5 and TRBJ2-3; D is uncertain. The germline CDR1 and CDR2 sequences are MNHEY and SVGAGI. This CDR3 has 12 amino acids. V was shortened by 7 bases and J by 3 bases, with 8 bases between the two germline ends. CDR3 amino acids: CASNQRTDTQYF. CDR3 sequence (DNA): TGTGCCAGCAATCAACGGACAGATACGCAGTATTTT.

This sequence joins TRBV11-3 and TRBJ2-7, with 15 bases fitting TRBD2. V was clipped by 8 bases and J by 2 bases; unmatched bases: 16. The CDR3 runs to 19 residues. Germline loops: CDR1 SGHNT, CDR2 YENEEA. The CDR3 DNA sequence: TGTGCCAGCGATGGAGGGGTGGGACTAGCGGGAGGCAGGACCTACGAGCAGTACTTC. Protein sequence: CASDGGVGLAGGRTYEQYF.

There are a few counts of this clone. The chain is built from TRBV6-5 and TRBJ2-7; 9 nucleotides align to TRBD1. V was clipped by 0 bases and J by 3 bases; unmatched bases: 0. There are 14 residues in the CDR3. Per the germline V gene, CDR1 is MNHEY and CDR2 is SVGAGI. The CDR3 DNA is TGTGCCAGCAGTTACTCGGGACAGGGCTACGAGCAGTACTTC. This sequence encodes CASSYSGQGYEQYF.

V is TRBV25-1 and J is TRBJ1-2; D remains unclear. The length of the CDR3 is 16 residues. Trimming removed 3 bases from V and 0 bases from J, with 14 bases in between. Germline CDR1 and CDR2: MGHDK and SYGVNS. CDR3 sequence reads: CASSDYRAGANYGYTF. The CDR3 DNA follows: TGTGCCAGCAGTGATTATCGCGCAGGAGCTAACTATGGCTACACCTTC.

In DNA, the CDR3 is TGTGCCAGCAGCTTAGATCCCCCCCTAGAACCCGGGACGTCCCATTCACCCCTCCACTTT. It translates to CASSLDPPLEPGTSHSPLHF. This chain uses TRBV11-3 with TRBJ1-6; perhaps TRBD1 as D (5 bases). CDR1 and CDR2 from the germline V gene are SGHNT and YENEEA. The CDR3 spans 20 residues. Trimming cost V 0 bases and J 8 bases, with 26 bases left between them.

This clone was counted only a few times. The rearrangement links TRBV9 to TRBJ1-6; no definite D call. The germline CDR1 and CDR2 sequences are SGDLS and YYNGEE. Trimming cost V 0 bases and J 8 bases, with 12 bases left between them. The CDR3 contains 15 residues. The CDR3 nucleotides read TGTGCCAGCAGCGTAGAAGCGGGTGGGTATTCACCCCTCCACTTT. Translated: CASSVEAGGYSPLHF.

This chain joins TRBV6-1 and TRBJ1-5, with 7 bases matching TRBD1. Losses at the gene ends were 3 bases for V and 6 bases for J; bases not matched to a gene: 5. In germline, CDR1 is MNHNS, CDR2 SASEGT. The CDR3 is 14 amino acids. The CDR3 sequence is CASSDNRGGQPQHF. Written as DNA, the CDR3 is TGTGCCAGCAGTGACAACAGGGGTGGTCAGCCCCAGCATTTT.

The rearrangement joins TRBV11-2 to TRBJ1-2; a weak D match, TRBD1 (6 bases). Per the germline V gene, CDR1 is SGHAT and CDR2 is FQNNGV. The CDR3 extends over 12 amino acids. Trimming took off 5 bases at V and 9 bases at J, with 13 bases between the two ends. The CDR3 loop is CASSEEGVRYTF. As DNA, the CDR3 is TGTGCCAGCAGCGAAGAGGGGGTTCGCTACACCTTC.

The rearrangement links TRBV4-1 to TRBJ1-5; no clear D gene. The CDR3 consists of 12 residues. From germline, CDR1 is MGHRA and CDR2 YSYEKL. Trimming stripped 0 bases from V and 10 bases from J, with 7 bases between. The CDR3 loop reads CASSQETGPQHF. In nucleotides, the CDR3 is TGCGCCAGCAGCCAAGAAACGGGACCCCAGCATTTT.

This sequence joins TRBV5-1 and TRBJ2-7; D ambiguous. Germline CDR1 reads SGHRS; CDR2 reads YFSETQ. CDR3 length: 11 residues. Trimming stripped 0 bases from V and 9 bases from J, with 7 bases between. CDR3 DNA: TGCGCCAGCAGCTTGGACCGCGGGCAGTACTTC. Its protein product is CASSLDRGQYF.

V and J are TRBV9 and TRBJ1-6; TRBD1 agrees at 11 bases. The V gene's germline CDR1 is SGDLS and CDR2 YYNGEE. Losses at the gene ends were 4 bases for V and 7 bases for J; bases not matched to a gene: 7. This CDR3 is 16 amino acids long. CDR3 DNA sequence: TGTGCCAGCAGCCCACGGGACAGGGGGGAAAATTCACCCCTCCACTTT. Translating gives CASSPRDRGENSPLHF.

The chain joins TRBV28 to TRBJ1-1; 9 positions match TRBD1. J lost 5 bases, V lost 1 base, and 8 bases had no gene match. The length of the CDR3 is 16 residues. Germline assignment: CDR1 MDHEN and CDR2 SYDVKM. CDR3 in DNA: TGTGCCAGCAGTTTATTGTGGACAGGGGTATATACTGAAGCTTTCTTT. Translating gives CASSLLWTGVYTEAFF.

The chain combines TRBV24-1 with TRBJ2-1; D is perhaps TRBD1 or TRBD2 (5 bases each). Trimming stripped 2 bases from V and 5 bases from J, with 9 bases between. CDR1 is KGHDR, CDR2 SFDVKD, per germline. The CDR3 loop spans 14 amino acids. The CDR3 spells CATSDWDVHNEQFF. As DNA, the CDR3 is TGTGCCACCAGTGATTGGGACGTCCACAATGAGCAGTTCTTC.